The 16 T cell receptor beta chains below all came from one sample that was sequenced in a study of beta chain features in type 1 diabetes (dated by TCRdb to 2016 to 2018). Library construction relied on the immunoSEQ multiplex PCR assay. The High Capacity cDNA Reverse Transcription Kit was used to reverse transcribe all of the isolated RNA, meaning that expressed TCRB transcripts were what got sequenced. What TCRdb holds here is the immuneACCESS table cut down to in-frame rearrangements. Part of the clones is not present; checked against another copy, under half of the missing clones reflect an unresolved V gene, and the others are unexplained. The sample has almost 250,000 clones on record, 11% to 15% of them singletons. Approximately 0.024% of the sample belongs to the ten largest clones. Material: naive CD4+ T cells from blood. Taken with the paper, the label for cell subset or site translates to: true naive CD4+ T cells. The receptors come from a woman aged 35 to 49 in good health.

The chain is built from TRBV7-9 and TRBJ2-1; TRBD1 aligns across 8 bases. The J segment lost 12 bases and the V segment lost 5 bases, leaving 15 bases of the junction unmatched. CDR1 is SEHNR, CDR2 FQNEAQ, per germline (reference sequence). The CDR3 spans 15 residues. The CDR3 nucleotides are TGTGCCAGCAGCGCGTATCGGGACAGGCCTTTGGGGCAGTTCTTC. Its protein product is CASSAYRDRPLGQFF. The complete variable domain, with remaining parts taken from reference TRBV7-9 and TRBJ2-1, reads DTGVSQNPRHKITKRGQNVTFRCDPISEHNRLYWYRQTLGQGPEFLTYFQNEAQLEKSRLLSDRFSAERPKGSFSTLEIQRTEQGDSAMYLCASSAYRDRPLGQFFGPGTRLTVL.

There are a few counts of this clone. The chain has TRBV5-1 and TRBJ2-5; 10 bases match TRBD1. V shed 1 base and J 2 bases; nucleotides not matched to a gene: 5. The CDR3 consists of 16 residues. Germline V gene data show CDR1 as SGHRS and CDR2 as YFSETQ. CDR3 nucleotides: TGCGCCAGCAGCTTGACTCCGGGACAGGGGCAAGAGACCCAGTACTTC. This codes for CASSLTPGQGQETQYF.

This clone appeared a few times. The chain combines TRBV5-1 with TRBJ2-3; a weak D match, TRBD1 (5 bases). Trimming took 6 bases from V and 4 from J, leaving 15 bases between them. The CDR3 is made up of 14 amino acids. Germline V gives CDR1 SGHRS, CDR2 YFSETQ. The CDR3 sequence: CASKDLAGSDTQYF. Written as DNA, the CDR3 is TGCGCCAGCAAAGACTTGGCAGGGTCAGATACGCAGTATTTT.

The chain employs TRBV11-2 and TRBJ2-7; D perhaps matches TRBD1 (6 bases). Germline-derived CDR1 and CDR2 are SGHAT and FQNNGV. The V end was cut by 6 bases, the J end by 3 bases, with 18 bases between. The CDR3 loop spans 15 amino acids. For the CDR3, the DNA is TGTGCCAGCAGTCCCATCCGGTTAGGGGGCTACGAGCAGTACTTC. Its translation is CASSPIRLGGYEQYF.

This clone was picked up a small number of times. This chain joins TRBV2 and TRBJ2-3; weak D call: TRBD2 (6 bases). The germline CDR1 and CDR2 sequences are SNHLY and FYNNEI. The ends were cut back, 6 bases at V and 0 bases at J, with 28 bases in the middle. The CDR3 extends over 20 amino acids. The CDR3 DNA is TGTGCCAGCAGGAGGCGGGACGTCAACAGCCACCGGGCTAGCACAGATACGCAGTATTTT. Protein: CASRRRDVNSHRASTDTQYF. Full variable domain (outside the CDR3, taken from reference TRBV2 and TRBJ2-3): EPEVTQTPSHQVTQMGQEVILRCVPISNHLYFYWYRQILGQKVEFLVSFYNNEISEKSEIFDDQFSVERPDGSNFTLKIRSTKLEDSAMYFCASRRRDVNSHRASTDTQYFGPGTRLTVL.

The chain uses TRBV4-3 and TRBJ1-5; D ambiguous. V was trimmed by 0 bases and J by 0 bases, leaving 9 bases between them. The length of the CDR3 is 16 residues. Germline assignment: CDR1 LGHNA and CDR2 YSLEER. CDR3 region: CASSQDVAYSNQPQHF. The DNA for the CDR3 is TGCGCCAGCAGCCAAGATGTAGCCTATAGCAATCAGCCCCAGCATTTT.

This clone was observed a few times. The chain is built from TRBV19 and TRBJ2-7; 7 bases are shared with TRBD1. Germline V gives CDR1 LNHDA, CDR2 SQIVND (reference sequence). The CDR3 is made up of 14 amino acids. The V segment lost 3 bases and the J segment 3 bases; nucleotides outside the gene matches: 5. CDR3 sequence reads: CASSIRGQNYEQYF. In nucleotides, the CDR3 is TGTGCCAGTAGTATTAGGGGACAGAACTACGAGCAGTACTTC.

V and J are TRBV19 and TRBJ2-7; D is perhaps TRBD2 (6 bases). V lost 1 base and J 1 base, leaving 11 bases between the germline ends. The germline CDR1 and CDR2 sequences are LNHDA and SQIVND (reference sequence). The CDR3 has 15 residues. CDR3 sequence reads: CASSIAASASYEQYF. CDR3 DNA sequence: TGTGCCAGTAGTATAGCGGCTAGCGCGTCCTACGAGCAGTACTTC. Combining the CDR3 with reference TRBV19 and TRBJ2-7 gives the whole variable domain DGGITQSPKYLFRKEGQNVTLSCEQNLNHDAMYWYRQDPGQGLRLIYYSQIVNDFQKGDIAEGYSVSREKKESFPLTVTSAQKNPTAFYLCASSIAASASYEQYFGPGTRLTVT.

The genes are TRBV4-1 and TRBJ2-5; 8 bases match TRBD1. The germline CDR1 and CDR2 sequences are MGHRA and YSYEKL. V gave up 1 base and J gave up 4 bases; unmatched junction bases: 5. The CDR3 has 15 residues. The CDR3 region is CASSQVDRGRETQYF. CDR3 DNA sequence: TGCGCCAGCAGCCAAGTCGACAGGGGAAGAGAGACCCAGTACTTC.

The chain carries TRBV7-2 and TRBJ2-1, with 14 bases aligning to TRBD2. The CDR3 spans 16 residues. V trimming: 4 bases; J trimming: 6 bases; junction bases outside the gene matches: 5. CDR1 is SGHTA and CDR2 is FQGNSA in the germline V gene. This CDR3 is CASSSPGLAGANEQFF. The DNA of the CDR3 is TGTGCCAGCAGCTCCCCGGGACTAGCGGGGGCCAATGAGCAGTTCTTC.

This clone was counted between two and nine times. This chain's CDR3 is CASSFDSLTDTQYF. CDR3 nucleotide sequence: TGTGCCAGCAGTTTCGACAGCCTCACAGATACGCAGTATTTT. This rearrangement joins TRBV27 to TRBJ2-3, with D possibly TRBD1 on 5 matching bases. V was clipped by 3 bases and J by 2 bases, with 9 bases between them. There are 14 residues in the CDR3. Germline CDR1 MNHEY, CDR2 SMNVEV (reference sequence).

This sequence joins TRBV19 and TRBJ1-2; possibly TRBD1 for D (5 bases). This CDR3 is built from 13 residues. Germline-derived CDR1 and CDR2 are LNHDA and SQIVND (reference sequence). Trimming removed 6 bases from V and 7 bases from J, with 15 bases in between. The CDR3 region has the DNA TGTGCCAGTAGCCATCAGGGCTCCGTTGGCTACACCTTC. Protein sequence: CASSHQGSVGYTF.

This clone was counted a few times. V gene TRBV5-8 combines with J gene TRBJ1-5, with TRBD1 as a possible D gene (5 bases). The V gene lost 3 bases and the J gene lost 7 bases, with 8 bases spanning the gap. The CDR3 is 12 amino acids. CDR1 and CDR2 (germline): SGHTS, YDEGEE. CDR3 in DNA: TGTGCCAGCAGCTCGCAGGGACAGCCCCAGCATTTT. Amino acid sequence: CASSSQGQPQHF.

The chain's CDR3 is CSDLDSLRGNYGYTF. In DNA, the CDR3 is TGCAGCGACTTGGACAGCCTCCGGGGTAACTATGGCTACACCTTC. V is TRBV29-1 and J is TRBJ1-2, with TRBD1 as a possible D gene (6 bases). Trimming left V 7 bases short and J 1 base short, with 19 bases between. The CDR3 runs to 15 residues. The germline gives CDR1 SQVTM, CDR2 ANQGSEA.

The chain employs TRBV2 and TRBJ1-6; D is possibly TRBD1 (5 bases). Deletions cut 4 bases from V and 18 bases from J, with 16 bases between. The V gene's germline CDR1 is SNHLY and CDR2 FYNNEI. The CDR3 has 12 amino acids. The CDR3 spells CASSATGDLGHF. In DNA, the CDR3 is TGTGCCAGCAGTGCTACGGGGGACCTCGGCCACTTT.

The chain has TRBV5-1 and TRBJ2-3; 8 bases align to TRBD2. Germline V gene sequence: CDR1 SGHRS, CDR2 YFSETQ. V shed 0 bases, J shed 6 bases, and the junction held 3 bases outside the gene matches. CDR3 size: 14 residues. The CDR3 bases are TGCGCCAGCAGCTTGGCTCCGGGGGGGGATACGCAGTATTTT. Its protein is CASSLAPGGDTQYF.